The next 4 T cell receptor beta chains were all read from a single sample in a study of blood T cell repertoires in COVID-19. Sequencing was performed with immunoSEQ multiplex PCR; in TCRdb, only in-frame clones are kept and a portion is missing. This table has 45,000 or so clones, roughly 90% appearing once. Sequenced input: peripheral blood. All receptors come from a woman older than 75 in a cohort sampled during active or convalescent COVID-19.

The rearrangement links TRBV20-1 to TRBJ1-4, with D unresolved. This CDR3 spans 18 amino acids. Deletions cut 3 bases from V and 2 bases from J, with 22 bases between. The germline V gene has CDR1 DFQATT and CDR2 SNEGSKA (reference sequence). In DNA, the CDR3 is TGCAGTGCTAGTTTTTTTTTGGATCCTGGGCAGACTAATGAAAAACTGTTTTTT. Its translation is CSASFFLDPGQTNEKLFF.

The rearrangement joins TRBV6-5 to TRBJ2-7, with D unclear. The CDR3 sequence is 13 residues long. Trimming took off 6 bases at V and 5 bases at J, with 14 bases between the two ends. Per germline, CDR1 MNHEY and CDR2 SVGAGI. The CDR3 sequence: CASRTPGSHEQYF. DNA for the CDR3: TGTGCCAGCAGGACCCCAGGTTCTCACGAGCAGTACTTC.

The CDR3 nucleotides read TGCGCCAGCAGCCTGACGCTTTCGGGAGACCGCAACAATGAGCAGTTCTTC. As protein: CASSLTLSGDRNNEQFF. The rearrangement uses TRBV4-3 and TRBJ2-1, with a weak D call TRBD2 (6 bases). The germline V gene has CDR1 LGHNA and CDR2 YSLEER. This CDR3 is 17 amino acids long. V lost 4 bases, J lost 5 bases, and 21 bases lay in between.

In its sample, this clone was seen a few times. CDR3 sequence (DNA): TGTGCCAGCAGCCTACCCGAAGGCCGGGGGAACGGGCAGTTCTTC. Translated, it gives CASSLPEGRGNGQFF. The chain recombines TRBV13 with TRBJ2-1; D might be TRBD2 (6 bases). The CDR3 consists of 15 residues. The V end was cut by 5 bases, the J end by 12 bases, with 23 bases between. Germline V lookup: CDR1 PRHDT, CDR2 FYEKMQ (reference sequence).